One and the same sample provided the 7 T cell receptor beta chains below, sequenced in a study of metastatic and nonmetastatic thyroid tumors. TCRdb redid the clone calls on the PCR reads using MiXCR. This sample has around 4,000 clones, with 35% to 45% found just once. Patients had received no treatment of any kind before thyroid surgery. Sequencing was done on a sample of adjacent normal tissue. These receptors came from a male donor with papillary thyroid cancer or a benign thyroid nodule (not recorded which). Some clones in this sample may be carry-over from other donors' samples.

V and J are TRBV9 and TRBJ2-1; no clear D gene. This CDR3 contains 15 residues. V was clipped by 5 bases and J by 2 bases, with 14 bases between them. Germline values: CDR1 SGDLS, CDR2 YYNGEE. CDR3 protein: CASSFGLSTYNEQFF. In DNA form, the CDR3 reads TGTGCCAGCAGTTTTGGCCTATCTACCTACAATGAGCAGTTCTTC. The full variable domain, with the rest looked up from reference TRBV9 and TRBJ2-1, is DSGVTQTPKHLITATGQRVTLRCSPRSGDLSVYWYQQSLDQGLQFLIQYYNGEERAKGNILERFSAQQFPDLHSELNLSSLELGDSALYFCASSFGLSTYNEQFFGPGTRLTVL.

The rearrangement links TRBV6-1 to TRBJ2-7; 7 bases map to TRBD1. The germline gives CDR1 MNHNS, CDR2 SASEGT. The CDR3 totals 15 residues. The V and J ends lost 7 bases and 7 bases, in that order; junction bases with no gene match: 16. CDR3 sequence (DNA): TGTGCCAGCACTCATGGGACAGCTCCTACGGAGGAGCAGTACTTC. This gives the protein CASTHGTAPTEEQYF.

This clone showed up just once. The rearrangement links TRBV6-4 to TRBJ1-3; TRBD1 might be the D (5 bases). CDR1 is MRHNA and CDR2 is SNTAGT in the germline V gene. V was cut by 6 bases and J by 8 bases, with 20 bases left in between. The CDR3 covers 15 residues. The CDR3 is CASSYSGRGVDTIYF. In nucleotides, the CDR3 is TGTGCCAGCAGCTACTCGGGCCGGGGGGTAGACACCATATATTTT.

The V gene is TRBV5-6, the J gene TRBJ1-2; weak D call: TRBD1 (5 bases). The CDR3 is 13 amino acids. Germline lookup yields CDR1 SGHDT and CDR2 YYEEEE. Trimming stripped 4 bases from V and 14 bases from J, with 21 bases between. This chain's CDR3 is CASSMGPGPPETF. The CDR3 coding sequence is TGTGCCAGCAGCATGGGACCGGGACCGCCGGAAACCTTC.

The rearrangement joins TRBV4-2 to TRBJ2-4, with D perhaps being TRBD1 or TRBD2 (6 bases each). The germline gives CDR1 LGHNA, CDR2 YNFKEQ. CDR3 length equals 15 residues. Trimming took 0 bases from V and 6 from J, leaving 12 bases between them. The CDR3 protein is CASSQDRGPGNIQYF. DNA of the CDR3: TGTGCCAGCAGCCAAGATCGGGGGCCCGGAAACATTCAGTACTTC.

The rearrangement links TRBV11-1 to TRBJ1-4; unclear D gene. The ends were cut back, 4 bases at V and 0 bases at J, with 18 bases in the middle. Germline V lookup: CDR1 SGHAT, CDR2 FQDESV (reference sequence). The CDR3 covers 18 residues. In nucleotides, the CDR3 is TGTGCCAGCAGCTCCGGACCTGACTCCGATGCAACTAATGAAAAACTGTTTTTT. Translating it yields CASSSGPDSDATNEKLFF. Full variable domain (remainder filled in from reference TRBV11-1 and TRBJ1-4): EAEVAQSPRYKITEKSQAVAFWCDPISGHATLYWYRQILGQGPELLVQFQDESVVDDSQLPKDRFSAERLKGVDSTLKIQPAELGDSAMYLCASSSGPDSDATNEKLFFGSGTQLSVL.

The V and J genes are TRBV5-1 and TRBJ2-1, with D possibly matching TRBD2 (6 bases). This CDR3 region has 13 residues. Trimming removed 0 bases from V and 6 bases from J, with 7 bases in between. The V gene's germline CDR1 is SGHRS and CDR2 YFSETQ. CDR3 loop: CASSLGLGNEQFF. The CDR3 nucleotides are TGCGCCAGCAGCTTGGGACTAGGCAATGAGCAGTTCTTC.